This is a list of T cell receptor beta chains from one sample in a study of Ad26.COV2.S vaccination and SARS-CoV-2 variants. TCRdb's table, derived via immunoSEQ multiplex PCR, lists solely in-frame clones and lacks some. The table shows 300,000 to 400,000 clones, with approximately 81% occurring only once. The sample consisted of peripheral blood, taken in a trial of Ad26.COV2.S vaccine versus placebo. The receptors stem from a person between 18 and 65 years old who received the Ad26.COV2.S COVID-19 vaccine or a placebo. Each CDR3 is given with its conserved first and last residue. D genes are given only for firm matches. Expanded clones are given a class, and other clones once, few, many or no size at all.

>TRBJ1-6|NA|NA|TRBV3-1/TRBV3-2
CASSQDSPSSPLHF
TGTGCCAGCAGCCAAGACTCCCCAAGCTCACCCCTCCACTTT
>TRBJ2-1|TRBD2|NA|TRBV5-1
CASSLVAGAAYNEQFF
TGCGCCAGCAGCCTTGTAGCGGGAGCCGCCTACAATGAGCAGTTCTTC
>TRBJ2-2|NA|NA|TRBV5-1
CASSLVRVATGELFF
TGCGCCAGCAGCTTGGTGAGGGTCGCGACCGGGGAGCTGTTTTTT
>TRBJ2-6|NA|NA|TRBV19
CASSILPGGEGANVLTF
TGTGCCAGTAGTATCCTCCCGGGTGGGGAGGGGGCCAACGTCCTGACTTTC
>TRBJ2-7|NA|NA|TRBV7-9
CASSPSTGKILSYEQYF
TGTGCCAGCAGCCCCTCGACCGGAAAGATCCTCTCCTACGAGCAGTACTTC
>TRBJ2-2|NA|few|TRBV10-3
CAISEKGRELFF
TGTGCCATCAGTGAGAAGGGGAGGGAGCTGTTTTTT
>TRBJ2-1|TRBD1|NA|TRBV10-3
CAISNSGTGVYNEQFF
TGTGCCATCAGTAATTCCGGGACAGGGGTGTACAATGAGCAGTTCTTC
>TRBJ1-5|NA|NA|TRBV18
CASSTGEDLARQPQHF
TGTGCCAGCTCTACTGGGGAGGACCTTGCCAGGCAGCCCCAGCATTTT
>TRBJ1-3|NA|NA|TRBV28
CASSLHPPSNTIYF
TGTGCCAGCAGTTTGCATCCGCCTTCAAACACCATATATTTT
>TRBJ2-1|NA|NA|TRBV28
CASTPGTGHKSYNEQFF
TGTGCCAGCACTCCGGGGACGGGACATAAGTCCTACAATGAGCAGTTCTTC
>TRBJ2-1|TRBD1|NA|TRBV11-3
CASSSGTGGGEQFF
TGTGCCAGCAGCTCGGGGACAGGGGGAGGTGAGCAGTTCTTC
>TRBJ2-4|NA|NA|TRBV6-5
CASTSEKNIQYF
TGTGCCAGCACCTCGGAGAAAAACATTCAGTACTTC
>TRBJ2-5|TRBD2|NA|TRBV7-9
CASSLVGGGAQETQYF
TGTGCCAGCAGCTTAGTCGGCGGGGGGGCCCAAGAGACCCAGTACTTC
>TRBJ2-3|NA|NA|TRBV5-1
CASSSRQPSADTQYF
TGCGCCAGCAGCAGCCGACAGCCCAGCGCAGATACGCAGTATTTT
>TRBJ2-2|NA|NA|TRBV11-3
CASSLTLGDTGELFF
TGTGCCAGCAGCTTAACACTCGGCGACACCGGGGAGCTGTTTTTT
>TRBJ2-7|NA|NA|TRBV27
CASRLQGLGEQYF
TGTGCCAGCAGATTACAGGGATTGGGAGAGCAGTACTTC
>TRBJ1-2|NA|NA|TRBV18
CASSQRDPLGGYTF
TGTGCCAGCTCACAGCGGGACCCTCTCGGAGGCTACACCTTC
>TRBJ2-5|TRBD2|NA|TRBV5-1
CASSVGLAGAETQYF
TGCGCCAGCAGCGTAGGACTAGCGGGAGCTGAGACCCAGTACTTC
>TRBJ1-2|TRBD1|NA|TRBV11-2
CASSLVEGDRARGYTF
TGTGCCAGCAGCTTAGTAGAGGGGGACAGGGCGAGGGGCTACACCTTC
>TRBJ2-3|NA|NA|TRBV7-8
CASSLISTDTQYF
TGTGCCAGCAGCTTAATAAGCACAGATACGCAGTATTTT
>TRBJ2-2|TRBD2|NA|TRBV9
CASSRGGGNTGELFF
TGTGCCAGCAGCCGAGGCGGGGGGAACACCGGGGAGCTGTTTTTT
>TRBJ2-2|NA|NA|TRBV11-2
CASSLVGGTGELFF
TGTGCCAGCAGCTTAGTGGGCGGCACCGGGGAGCTGTTTTTT
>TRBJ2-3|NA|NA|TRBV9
CASSVALANTQYF
TGTGCCAGCAGCGTAGCTCTGGCGAATACGCAGTATTTT
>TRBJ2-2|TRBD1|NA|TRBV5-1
CASSFGTGNTGELFF
TGCGCCAGCAGCTTCGGGACAGGGAACACCGGGGAGCTGTTTTTT
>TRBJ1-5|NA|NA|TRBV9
CASSVSGTSQPQHF
TGTGCCAGCAGCGTTTCCGGGACTAGCCAGCCCCAGCATTTT
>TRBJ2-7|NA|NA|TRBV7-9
CASSLYNVGDSYEQYF
TGTGCCAGCAGCTTATATAATGTGGGGGATTCCTACGAGCAGTACTTC
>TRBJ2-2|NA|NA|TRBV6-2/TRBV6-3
CASSNGITGELFF
TGTGCCAGCAGCAACGGGATTACCGGGGAGCTGTTTTTT
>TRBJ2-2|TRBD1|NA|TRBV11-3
CASSSTGGITGELFF
TGTGCCAGCAGCTCGACAGGGGGCATCACCGGGGAGCTGTTTTTT
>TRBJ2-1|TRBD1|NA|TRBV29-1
CSARDSSYNEQFF
TGCAGCGCAAGGGACAGCTCCTACAATGAGCAGTTCTTC
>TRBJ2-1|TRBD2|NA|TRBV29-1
CSVLGTSGVEMASYNEQFF
TGCAGCGTGCTAGGGACTAGCGGCGTGGAGATGGCGTCCTACAATGAGCAGTTCTTC
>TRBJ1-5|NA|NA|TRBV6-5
CASSPQVNSNQPQHF
TGTGCCAGCAGTCCTCAAGTTAATAGCAATCAGCCCCAGCATTTT
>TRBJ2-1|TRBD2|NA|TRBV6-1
CASSERPGGSYNEQFF
TGTGCCAGCAGTGAACGACCGGGGGGCTCCTACAATGAGCAGTTCTTC
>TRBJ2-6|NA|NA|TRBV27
CASSERPGVGANVLTF
TGTGCCAGCAGTGAGAGACCAGGGGTTGGGGCCAACGTCCTGACTTTC
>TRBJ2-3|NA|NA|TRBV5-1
CASSLERTSTDTQYF
TGCGCCAGCAGCTTGGAAAGGACAAGCACAGATACGCAGTATTTT
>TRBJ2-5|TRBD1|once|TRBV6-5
CASSLGTGGETQYF
TGTGCCAGCAGTCTCGGGACAGGGGGTGAGACCCAGTACTTC
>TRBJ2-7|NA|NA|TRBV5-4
CASSPHLSEGYEQYF
TGTGCCAGCAGCCCACACCTTTCTGAAGGCTACGAGCAGTACTTC
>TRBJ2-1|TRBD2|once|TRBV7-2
CASSLEGTSGGHYNEQFF
TGTGCCAGCAGCTTAGAGGGGACTAGCGGGGGGCATTACAATGAGCAGTTCTTC
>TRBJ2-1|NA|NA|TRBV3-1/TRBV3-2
CASSERGNSYNEQFF
TGTGCCAGCAGTGAGAGAGGAAACTCCTACAATGAGCAGTTCTTC
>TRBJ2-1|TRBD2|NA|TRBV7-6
CASSITSASSYNEQFF
TGTGCCAGCAGCATTACTAGCGCCTCCTCCTACAATGAGCAGTTCTTC
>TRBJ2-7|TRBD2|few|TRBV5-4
CASSLGTSGSYEQYF
TGTGCCAGCAGCCTGGGGACTAGCGGGAGCTACGAGCAGTACTTC
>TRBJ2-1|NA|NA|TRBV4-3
CASSQGGTPPDEQFF
TGCGCCAGCAGCCAAGGAGGGACCCCCCCGGACGAGCAGTTCTTC
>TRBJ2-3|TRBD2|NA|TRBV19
CATTPWREARTDTQYF
TGTGCCACCACTCCGTGGCGGGAGGCCCGCACAGATACGCAGTATTTT
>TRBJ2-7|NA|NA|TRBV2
CASGDYEQYF
TGTGCCAGCGGGGACTACGAGCAGTACTTC
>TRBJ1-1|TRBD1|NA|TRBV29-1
CSASDRAITEAFF
TGCAGCGCATCGGACAGGGCAATCACTGAAGCTTTCTTT
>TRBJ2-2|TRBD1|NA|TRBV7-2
CASSSDRGIGELFF
TGTGCCAGCAGCTCGGACAGGGGTATCGGGGAGCTGTTTTTT
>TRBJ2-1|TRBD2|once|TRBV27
CASSFGGVSYNEQFF
TGTGCCAGCAGTTTCGGGGGGGTCTCCTACAATGAGCAGTTCTTC
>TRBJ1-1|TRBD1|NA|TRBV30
CAWSVRTGGAFF
TGTGCCTGGAGTGTTCGTACAGGGGGAGCTTTCTTT
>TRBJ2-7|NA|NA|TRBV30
CAWSVSLFEQYF
TGTGCCTGGAGTGTGTCCCTATTCGAGCAGTACTTC
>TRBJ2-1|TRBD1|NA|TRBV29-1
CSVEGKGQGKGEQFF
TGCAGCGTTGAAGGAAAAGGACAGGGGAAGGGTGAGCAGTTCTTC
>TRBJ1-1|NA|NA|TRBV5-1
CASSLGWGPNTEAFF
TGCGCCAGCAGCTTAGGGTGGGGCCCGAACACTGAAGCTTTCTTT
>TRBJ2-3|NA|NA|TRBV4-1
CASSRGGPTDTQYF
TGCGCCAGCAGCCGCGGAGGGCCAACAGATACGCAGTATTTT
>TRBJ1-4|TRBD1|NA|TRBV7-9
CASSPWGHQGGATNEKLFF
TGTGCCAGCAGCCCATGGGGACACCAGGGGGGTGCAACTAATGAAAAACTGTTTTTT
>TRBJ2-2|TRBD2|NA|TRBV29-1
CSVVAGGSANTGELFF
TGCAGCGTTGTGGCGGGGGGTAGTGCGAACACCGGGGAGCTGTTTTTT
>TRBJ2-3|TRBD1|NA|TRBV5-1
CASSLEGGQGADTQYF
TGCGCCAGCAGCTTGGAAGGAGGACAGGGGGCGGATACGCAGTATTTT
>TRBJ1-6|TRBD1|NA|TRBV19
CASSIQGARRSPLHF
TGTGCCAGTAGTATCCAGGGGGCGCGGCGTTCACCCCTCCACTTT
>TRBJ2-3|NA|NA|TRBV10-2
CASSESAVGDTQYF
TGCGCCAGCAGTGAGTCAGCGGTGGGAGATACGCAGTATTTT
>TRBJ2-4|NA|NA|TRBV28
CASSLQGYGSKNIQYF
TGTGCCAGCAGTTTACAGGGATACGGATCCAAAAACATTCAGTACTTC
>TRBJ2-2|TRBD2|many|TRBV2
CASTPTGLVGELFF
TGTGCCAGCACCCCCACAGGACTAGTCGGGGAGCTGTTTTTT
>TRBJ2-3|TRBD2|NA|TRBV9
CASGREPSTDTQYF
TGTGCCAGCGGGAGGGAACCGAGCACAGATACGCAGTATTTT